This T cell receptor beta chain stems from a study of blood T cells in healthy people across ages. Germline V gene data show CDR1 as MDHEN and CDR2 as SYDVKM. This CDR3 comprises 14 residues. V lost 9 bases, J lost 5 bases, and 20 bases lay in between. A second roughly 7 to 12 cycle PCR used barcoded and J-beta primers. TCRdb independently ran MiXCR on the 5' RACE reads; one entry per CDR3 protein. This table has about 1 million distinct CDR3 sequences, 40% to 50% appearing once. About this clonotype itself: Its specificity is unknown.

The study's findings and limits: Naive and antigen-experienced cells were not separated, limiting conclusive comparison. Long-lived donors carried more naive CD4+ cells and greater diversity than aged donors.

The sample taken for sequencing was blood. This clonotype was obtained from a woman aged 60 to 75 in good health. The chain is built from TRBV28 and TRBJ2-7; D is perhaps TRBD1 (6 bases). CDR3 sequence reads: CASTGGGRLHEQYF. The CDR3 coding sequence is TGTGCCAGTACGGGTGGGGGCCGTCTCCACGAGCAGTACTTC.